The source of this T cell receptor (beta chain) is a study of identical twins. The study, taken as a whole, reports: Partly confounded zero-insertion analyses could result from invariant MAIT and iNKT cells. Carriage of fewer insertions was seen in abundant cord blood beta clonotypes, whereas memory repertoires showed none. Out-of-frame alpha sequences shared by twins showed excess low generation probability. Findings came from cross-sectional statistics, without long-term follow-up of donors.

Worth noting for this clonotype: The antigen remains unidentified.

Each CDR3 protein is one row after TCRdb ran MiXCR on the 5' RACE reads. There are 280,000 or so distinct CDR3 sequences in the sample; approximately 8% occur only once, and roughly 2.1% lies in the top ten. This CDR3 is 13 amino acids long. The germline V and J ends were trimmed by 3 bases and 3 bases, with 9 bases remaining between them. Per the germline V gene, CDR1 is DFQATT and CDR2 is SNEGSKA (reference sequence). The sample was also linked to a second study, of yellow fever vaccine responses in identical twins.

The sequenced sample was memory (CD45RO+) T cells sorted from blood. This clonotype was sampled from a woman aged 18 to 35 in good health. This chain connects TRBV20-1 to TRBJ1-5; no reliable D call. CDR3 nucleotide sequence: TGCAGTGCTAGTGACGGTCACAATCAGCCCCAGCATTTT. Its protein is CSASDGHNQPQHF.